Listed below are T cell receptor beta chains from one sample, sequenced in a study of response to subunit inactivated influenza vaccine. TCRdb independently ran MiXCR on the RT-PCR reads; one entry per CDR3 protein. The top ten clones hold approximately 12% of a sample with about 520,000 distinct CDR3 sequences, around 9.9% of them seen once. The source material was PBMCs from blood, sampled 40 to 50 days after vaccination. Source of these receptors: a man aged 50 to 59 who received an inactivated influenza vaccine. Each CDR3 is given with its conserved first and last residue. Fields, in order: D gene, J gene, V gene, clone size, CDR3 DNA, CDR3 protein. A D gene is named only where the DNA matches it firmly. The size entry is marked missing in some rows and otherwise reads once, few, many or a size class.

>TRBD1|TRBJ1-1|TRBV5-5|-
TGTGCCAGCAGCCCGATGACAGGGGGCCACTCTGAAGCTTTCTTT
CASSPMTGGHSEAFF
>-|TRBJ1-6|TRBV3-2|few
TGTGCCAGCAGCTTCCTTAGGGGTATGGGCTCACCCCTCCACTTT
CASSFLRGMGSPLHF
>-|TRBJ2-4|TRBV4-2|many
TGTGCCAGCAGCCAAGAATGGAACAGGGCGGGAGACATTCAGTACTTC
CASSQEWNRAGDIQYF
>-|TRBJ2-1|TRBV6-5|-
TGTGCCAGCAGATCCATCGATGAGCAGTTCTTC
CASRSIDEQFF
>-|TRBJ2-2|TRBV12-3/TRBV12-4|many
TGTGCCAGCAGTGGGTTTCTCCCCGGGGAGCTGTTTTTT
CASSGFLPGELFF
>-|TRBJ1-6|TRBV3-1|-
TGTGCCAGCAGCCCTTCCGGGACGGCTAATTCACCCCTCCACTTT
CASSPSGTANSPLHF
>TRBD2|TRBJ2-7|TRBV15|-
TGTGCCCCCCAATGGGCGACAGCGGGAAACCAAGGGCAGTACTTC
CAPQWATAGNQGQYF
>-|TRBJ2-7|TRBV14|few
TGTGCCAGCAGCCAAGCGGGGGTCCGGCCCGAGCAGTACTTC
CASSQAGVRPEQYF
>-|TRBJ1-1|TRBV11-1|few
TGTGCCAGCAGCCAGACCTACTTCCCACAGGGAGGTGGTGACACTGAAGCTTTCTTT
CASSQTYFPQGGGDTEAFF
>TRBD1|TRBJ2-1|TRBV7-6|-
TGTGCCAGCAGCTTAGTTGGACAGGTCTACAATGAGCAGTTCTTC
CASSLVGQVYNEQFF
>-|TRBJ1-1|TRBV29-1|many
TGCAGCGTCGGCGGACGGTTGGTTACTGAAGCTTTCTTT
CSVGGRLVTEAFF
>TRBD2|TRBJ2-3|TRBV20-1|many
TGCAGTGCTAGACTAGCGGGAACAGATACGCAGTATTTT
CSARLAGTDTQYF
>-|TRBJ2-2|TRBV10-3|many
TGTGCCACCCGGACTACGAACACCGGGGAGCTGTTTTTT
CATRTTNTGELFF
>TRBD2|TRBJ2-7|TRBV27|few
TGTGCCAGCAGTTTAACGGGACTAGGAAGGCTCGAGCAGTACTTC
CASSLTGLGRLEQYF
>-|TRBJ1-1|TRBV20-1|-
TGCAGTGCTAGGGACGAAAGTTTGGTGGGCACTGAAGCTTTCTTT
CSARDESLVGTEAFF
>-|TRBJ2-1|TRBV7-7|few
TGTGCCAGCAGCTTAAGCCCTAGCTCCTACAATGAGCAGTTCTTC
CASSLSPSSYNEQFF
>TRBD1|TRBJ2-5|TRBV5-5|many
TGTGCCAGCAGCATTCCTCCGACAGGGGCCGGAGAGACCCAGTACTTC
CASSIPPTGAGETQYF
>TRBD1|TRBJ2-1|TRBV7-3|many
TGTGCCAGCAGCTTAACTGGGGGGACAGGGTGGCATGAGCAGTTCTTC
CASSLTGGTGWHEQFF
>-|TRBJ2-7|TRBV29-1|-
TGCAGCGTTGCGGGACTGCGGAGCTCCTACGAGCAGTACTTC
CSVAGLRSSYEQYF
>-|TRBJ1-2|TRBV6-5|many
TGTGCCAGCAGTTACGACGGGAACTATGGCTACACCTTC
CASSYDGNYGYTF
>TRBD2|TRBJ2-1|TRBV20-1|many
TGCAGTGCTAGAGTCCTTGGGGTAGCGGGGACCAATGAGCAGTTCTTC
CSARVLGVAGTNEQFF
>-|TRBJ2-5|TRBV12-3/TRBV12-4|many
TGTGCCAGCAGTTTAGCGGGAAGAGAGACCCAGTACTTC
CASSLAGRETQYF
>TRBD1|TRBJ2-5|TRBV12-3/TRBV12-4|few
TGTGCCAGCATCCCCACCGGGACAGGGGCAGAGACCCAGTACTTC
CASIPTGTGAETQYF